The rows below give T cell receptor beta chains drawn from one sample of a study of cytomegalovirus exposure and HLA in healthy donors. Data came from immunoSEQ multiplex PCR; TCRdb stores just in-frame clones and leaves some out. The repertoire holds about 130,000 clones, with around 85% as singletons. The source material was PBMCs. These TCRs come from a boy between 10 and 17 years old in good health and CMV-seronegative. CDR3s include the opening cysteine and the closing phenylalanine or tryptophan. D genes are given only for firm matches. Size tells how often a clone was seen (once, few, many) or the class of an expanded clone, and some rows leave it out.

J gene	clone size	D gene	V gene	CDR3 length	CDR3 protein	CDR3 DNA
TRBJ2-1	NA	TRBD2	TRBV5-4	17	CASSRLADTSSYNEQFF	TGTGCCAGCAGCCGACTAGCGGATACCAGCTCCTACAATGAGCAGTTCTTC
TRBJ2-3	NA	TRBD2	TRBV2	15	CASSLGGRAPDTQYF	TGTGCCAGCAGCCTAGGCGGGAGGGCCCCAGATACGCAGTATTTT
TRBJ1-5	NA	NA	TRBV30	13	CAWADSFNQPQHF	TGTGCCTGGGCGGACAGCTTCAATCAGCCCCAGCATTTT
TRBJ1-1	few	NA	TRBV5-6	13	CASSHDRDTEAFF	TGTGCCAGCAGCCATGACAGAGACACTGAAGCTTTCTTT
TRBJ2-7	NA	TRBD1	TRBV5-1	14	CASSHGQAWYEQYF	TGCGCCAGCAGCCACGGACAGGCTTGGTACGAGCAGTACTTC
TRBJ2-7	NA	NA	TRBV4-2	16	CASSQGGLTTSYEQYF	TGTGCCAGCAGCCAAGGTGGGCTGACTACCTCCTACGAGCAGTACTTC
TRBJ1-2	NA	TRBD1	TRBV4-3	15	CASSRTGTGIYGYTF	TGCGCCAGCAGTCGCACCGGGACAGGGATCTATGGCTACACCTTC
TRBJ1-1	NA	NA	TRBV19	16	CASSILLRGQMTEAFF	TGTGCCAGTAGTATACTTCTTCGCGGACAGATGACTGAAGCTTTCTTT
TRBJ2-7	NA	TRBD2	TRBV13	16	CASPGLPHFLCYEQYF	TGTGCCAGCCCGGGACTACCTCATTTTCTTTGCTACGAGCAGTACTTC
TRBJ2-1	once	TRBD2	TRBV4-1	16	CASSRTGTSSYNEQFF	TGCGCCAGCAGCCGAACCGGGACTAGCTCCTACAATGAGCAGTTCTTC
TRBJ1-3	NA	TRBD1	TRBV19	15	CASNDRAASGNTIYF	TGTGCCAGTAACGACAGGGCCGCCTCTGGAAACACCATATATTTT
TRBJ2-1	NA	NA	TRBV7-8	13	CASSLAGVNEQFF	TGTGCCAGCAGCTTAGCCGGGGTAAATGAGCAGTTCTTC
TRBJ2-2	NA	NA	TRBV7-9	14	CASSFGENTGELFF	TGTGCCAGCAGCTTCGGGGAGAACACCGGGGAGCTGTTTTTT
TRBJ1-3	NA	NA	TRBV2	15	CASSERSGTGNTIYF	TGTGCCAGCAGTGAACGTTCAGGGACTGGAAACACCATATATTTT
TRBJ2-7	NA	NA	TRBV27	13	CASSRRTEDEQYF	TGTGCCAGCAGTAGGCGGACAGAGGATGAGCAGTACTTC
TRBJ1-3	NA	NA	TRBV6-5	14	CASSPDSSGNTIYF	TGTGCCAGCAGCCCCGACAGCTCTGGAAACACCATATATTTT
TRBJ1-1	NA	NA	TRBV7-3	12	CASSPGVTEAFF	TGTGCCAGCAGCCCGGGGGTCACTGAAGCTTTCTTT
TRBJ2-3	NA	NA	TRBV5-1	15	CASSLGGVRTDTQYF	TGCGCCAGCAGCTTGGGGGGGGTCAGGACAGATACGCAGTATTTT
TRBJ1-2	NA	NA	TRBV30	10	CACDSHGYTF	TGTGCCTGCGACAGCCATGGCTACACCTTC
TRBJ2-7	NA	NA	TRBV14	15	CASSLPGTSVYEQYF	TGTGCCAGCAGCCTCCCCGGGACATCGGTCTACGAGCAGTACTTC
TRBJ2-2	NA	TRBD1	TRBV7-3	16	CASSLTRQGHTGELFF	TGTGCCAGCAGCTTAACGAGACAGGGCCACACCGGGGAGCTGTTTTTT
TRBJ2-7	NA	TRBD2	TRBV4-1	16	CASSQGPGLAGYEQYF	TGCGCCAGCAGCCAAGGTCCGGGACTAGCGGGATACGAGCAGTACTTC
TRBJ1-2	NA	NA	TRBV20-1	11	CSASGEYGYTF	TGCAGTGCTAGCGGGGAATATGGCTACACCTTC
TRBJ2-2	NA	TRBD2	TRBV13	14	CASSVWTSPGELFF	TGTGCCAGCAGCGTCTGGACTAGTCCCGGGGAGCTGTTTTTT
TRBJ1-1	once	TRBD1	TRBV19	14	CASSPDRVGTEAFF	TGTGCCAGTAGTCCCGACAGGGTTGGGACTGAAGCTTTCTTT
TRBJ1-2	NA	NA	TRBV2	15	CASGQPRDSLYGYTF	TGTGCCAGCGGACAACCCCGGGACTCACTCTATGGCTACACCTTC
TRBJ2-7	NA	TRBD1	TRBV27	13	CASMGTGDHEQYF	TGTGCCAGCATGGGGACAGGGGACCACGAGCAGTACTTC
TRBJ1-2	NA	TRBD1	TRBV5-6	14	CASTPGQGARGYTF	TGTGCCAGCACGCCGGGACAGGGGGCGCGGGGCTACACCTTC
TRBJ2-4	NA	NA	TRBV23-1	16	CATLGLTGTEKNIQYF	TGCGCCACCCTGGGACTTACCGGGACAGAGAAAAACATTCAGTACTTC